This TCR beta chain was captured by sequencing in a study of T cell repertoires in cytomegalovirus infection. In the study overall: Signatures in public TCR beta sequences pointed to both CMV infection and matching HLA type. Overall study results and limits: Cumulative public TCR beta family frequency identified CMV carriers with the relevant HLA. Dominant in the ex vivo response were TCR beta clonotypes restricted by HLA-C and specific for CMV.

Germline assignment: CDR1 DFQATT and CDR2 SNEGSKA (reference sequence). V lost 6 bases, J lost 1 base, and 9 bases stayed unmatched. CDR3 length: 15 amino acids. Each CDR3 protein is one row after TCRdb ran MiXCR on the reads. The sample includes some 130,000 distinct CDR3 sequences, 8% to 9% of them seen just once. About this clonotype itself: Its antigen is not identified.

Sequencing was performed on PBMCs. The receptor was isolated from a human donor in good health (CMV status not recorded). Some clones in this sample may be carry-over from other donors' samples. The rearrangement joins TRBV20-1 to TRBJ2-4; 7 bases agree with TRBD1. Written as DNA, the CDR3 is TGCAGTGCCACCCGCCAGGACAGGGCCAAAAACATTCAGTACTTC. Residues: CSATRQDRAKNIQYF.